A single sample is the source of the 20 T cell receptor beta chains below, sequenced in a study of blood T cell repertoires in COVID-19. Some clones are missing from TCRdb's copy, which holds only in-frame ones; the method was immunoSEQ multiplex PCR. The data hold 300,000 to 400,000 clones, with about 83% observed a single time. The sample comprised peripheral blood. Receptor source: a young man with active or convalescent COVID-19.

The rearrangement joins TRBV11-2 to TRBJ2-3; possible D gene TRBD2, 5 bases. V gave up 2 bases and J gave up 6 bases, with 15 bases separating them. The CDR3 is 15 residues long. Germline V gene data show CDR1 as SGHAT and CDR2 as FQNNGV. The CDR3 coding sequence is TGTGCCAGCAGCTTAATCCCGGGATCCCAGGATACGCAGTATTTT. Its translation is CASSLIPGSQDTQYF.

CDR3 protein: CASRSTGIEAQHF. In nucleotides, the CDR3 is TGTGCCAGCAGGTCGACAGGAATAGAAGCCCAGCATTTT. The chain uses TRBV6-5 and TRBJ1-5; the D gene is possibly TRBD1 (6 bases). The ends were cut back, 6 bases at V and 11 bases at J, with 17 bases in the middle. Germline V gene sequence: CDR1 MNHEY, CDR2 SVGAGI. CDR3 length: 13 amino acids.

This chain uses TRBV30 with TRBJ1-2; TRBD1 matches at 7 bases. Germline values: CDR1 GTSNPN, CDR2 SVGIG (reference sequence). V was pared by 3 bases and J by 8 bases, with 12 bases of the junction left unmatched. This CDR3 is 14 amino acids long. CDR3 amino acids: CAWSRDRGGRGYTF. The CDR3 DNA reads TGTGCCTGGAGCCGGGACAGAGGTGGAAGGGGCTACACCTTC.

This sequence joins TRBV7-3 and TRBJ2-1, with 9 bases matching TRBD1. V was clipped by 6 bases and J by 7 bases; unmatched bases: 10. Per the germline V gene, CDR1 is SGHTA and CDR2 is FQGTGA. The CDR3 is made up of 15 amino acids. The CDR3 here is CASRPGGQGRNEQFF. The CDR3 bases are TGTGCCAGCAGGCCCGGCGGACAGGGGAGGAATGAGCAGTTCTTC.

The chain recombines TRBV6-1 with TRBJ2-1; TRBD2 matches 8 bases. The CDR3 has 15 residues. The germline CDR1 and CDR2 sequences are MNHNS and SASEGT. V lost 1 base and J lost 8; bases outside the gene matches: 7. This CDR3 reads CASSEVAGGGDEQFF. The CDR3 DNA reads TGTGCCAGCAGTGAAGTCGCGGGAGGTGGTGATGAGCAGTTCTTC.

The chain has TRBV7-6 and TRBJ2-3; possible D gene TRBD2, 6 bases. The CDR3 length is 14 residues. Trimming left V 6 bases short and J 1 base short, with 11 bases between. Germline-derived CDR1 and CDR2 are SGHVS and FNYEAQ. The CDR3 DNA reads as TGTGCCAGCAGTCCTCAGCGGGGCACAGATACGCAGTATTTT. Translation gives CASSPQRGTDTQYF. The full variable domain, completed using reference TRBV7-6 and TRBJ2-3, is GAGVSQSPRYKVTKRGQDVALRCDPISGHVSLYWYRQALGQGPEFLTYFNYEAQQDKSGLPNDRFSAERPEGSISTLTIQRTEQRDSAMYRCASSPQRGTDTQYFGPGTRLTVL.

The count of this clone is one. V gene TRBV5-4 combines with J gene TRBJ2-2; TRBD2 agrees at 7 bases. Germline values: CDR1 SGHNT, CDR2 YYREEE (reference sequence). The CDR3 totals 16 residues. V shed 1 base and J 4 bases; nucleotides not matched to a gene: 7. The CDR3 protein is CASSLRAGAGTGELFF. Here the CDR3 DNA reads TGTGCCAGCAGCTTGCGCGCGGGAGCGGGCACCGGGGAGCTGTTTTTT. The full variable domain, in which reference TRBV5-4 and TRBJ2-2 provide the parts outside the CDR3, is ETGVTQSPTHLIKTRGQQVTLRCSSQSGHNTVSWYQQALGQGPQFIFQYYREEENGRGNFPPRFSGLQFPNYSSELNVNALELDDSALYLCASSLRAGAGTGELFFGEGSRLTVL.

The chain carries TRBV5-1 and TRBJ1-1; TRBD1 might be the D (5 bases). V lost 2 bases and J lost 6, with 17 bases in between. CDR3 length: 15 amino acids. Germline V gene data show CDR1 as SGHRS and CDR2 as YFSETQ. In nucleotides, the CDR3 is TGCGCCAGCAGCTTCCGGGGAGGGGTTGATTCTGAAGCTTTCTTT. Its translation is CASSFRGGVDSEAFF.

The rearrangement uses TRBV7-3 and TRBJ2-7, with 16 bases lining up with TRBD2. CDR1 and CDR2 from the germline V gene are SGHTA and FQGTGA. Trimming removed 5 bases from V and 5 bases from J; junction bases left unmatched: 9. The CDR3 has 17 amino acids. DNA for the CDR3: TGTGCCAGCAGCCCAGAGGGACTAGCGGGAGGGCCTAACGAGCAGTACTTC. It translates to CASSPEGLAGGPNEQYF.

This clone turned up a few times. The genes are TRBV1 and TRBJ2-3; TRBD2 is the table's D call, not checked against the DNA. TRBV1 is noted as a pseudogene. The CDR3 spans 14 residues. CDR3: CTSSLSGGASTQYF. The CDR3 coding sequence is TGCACCAGCAGCCTTAGCGGGGGGGCAAGTACGCAGTATTTT.

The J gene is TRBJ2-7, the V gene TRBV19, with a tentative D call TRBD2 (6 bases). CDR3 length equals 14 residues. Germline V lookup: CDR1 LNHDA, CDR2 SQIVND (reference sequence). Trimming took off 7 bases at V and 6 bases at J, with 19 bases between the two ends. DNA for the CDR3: TGTGCCAGTAATTCAGGTGGGAGGCTCGGCGAGCAGTACTTC. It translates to CASNSGGRLGEQYF. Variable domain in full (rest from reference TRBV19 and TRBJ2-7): DGGITQSPKYLFRKEGQNVTLSCEQNLNHDAMYWYRQDPGQGLRLIYYSQIVNDFQKGDIAEGYSVSREKKESFPLTVTSAQKNPTAFYLCASNSGGRLGEQYFGPGTRLTVT.

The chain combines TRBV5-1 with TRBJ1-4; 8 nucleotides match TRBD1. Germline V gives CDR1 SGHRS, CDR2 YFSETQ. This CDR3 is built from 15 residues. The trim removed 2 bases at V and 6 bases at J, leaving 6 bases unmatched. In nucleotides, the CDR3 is TGCGCCAGCAGCTTATCTTCGACAGGGGATGAAAAACTGTTTTTT. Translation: CASSLSSTGDEKLFF.

The chain's CDR3 is CASSFQGTHETQYF. CDR3 DNA: TGTGCCAGCAGCTTCCAGGGCACCCATGAGACCCAGTACTTC. This rearrangement joins TRBV7-3 to TRBJ2-5, with D possibly TRBD1 on 5 matching bases. Trimming pared 3 bases from V and 5 bases from J, leaving 13 bases between. Germline V gene sequence: CDR1 SGHTA, CDR2 FQGTGA. CDR3 size: 14 residues.

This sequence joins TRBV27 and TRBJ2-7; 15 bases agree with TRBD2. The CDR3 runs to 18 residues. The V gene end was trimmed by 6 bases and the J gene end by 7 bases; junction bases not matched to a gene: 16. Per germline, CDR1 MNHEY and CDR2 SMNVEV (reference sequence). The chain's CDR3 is CASSHPGLAGGFLGEQYF. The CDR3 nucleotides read TGTGCCAGCAGCCATCCGGGACTAGCGGGAGGATTTCTGGGAGAGCAGTACTTC.

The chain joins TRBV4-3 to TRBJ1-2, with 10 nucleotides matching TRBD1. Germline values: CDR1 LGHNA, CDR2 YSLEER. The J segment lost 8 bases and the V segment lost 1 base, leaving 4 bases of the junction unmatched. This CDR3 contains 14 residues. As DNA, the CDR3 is TGCGCCAGCAGCCAAGGGACAGGGGGTAGAGGCTACACCTTC. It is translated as CASSQGTGGRGYTF.

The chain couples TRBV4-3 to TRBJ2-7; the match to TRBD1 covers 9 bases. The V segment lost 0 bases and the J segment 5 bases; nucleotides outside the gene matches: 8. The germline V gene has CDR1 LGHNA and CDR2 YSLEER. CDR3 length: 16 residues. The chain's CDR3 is CASSQDFRTGDHEQYF. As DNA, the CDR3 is TGCGCCAGCAGCCAAGATTTTAGGACAGGGGACCACGAGCAGTACTTC.

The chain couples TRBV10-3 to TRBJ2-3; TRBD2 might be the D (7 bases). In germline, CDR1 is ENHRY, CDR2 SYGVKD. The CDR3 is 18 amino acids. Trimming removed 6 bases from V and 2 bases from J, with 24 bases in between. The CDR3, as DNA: TGTGCCATCAGGCCAGGGGCGGGAGAGACCATAAACACAGATACGCAGTATTTT. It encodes CAIRPGAGETINTDTQYF.

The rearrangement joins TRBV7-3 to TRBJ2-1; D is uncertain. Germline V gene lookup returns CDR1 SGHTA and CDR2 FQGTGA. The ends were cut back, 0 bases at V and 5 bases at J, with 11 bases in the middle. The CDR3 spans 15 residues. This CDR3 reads CASSLTFESHNEQFF. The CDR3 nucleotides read TGTGCCAGCAGCTTAACGTTTGAGTCCCACAATGAGCAGTTCTTC.

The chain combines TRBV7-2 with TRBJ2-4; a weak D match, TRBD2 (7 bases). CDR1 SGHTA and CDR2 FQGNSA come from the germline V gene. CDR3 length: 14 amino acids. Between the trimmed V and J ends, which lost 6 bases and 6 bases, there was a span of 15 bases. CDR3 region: CASRAGRGANIQYF. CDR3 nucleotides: TGTGCCAGCAGAGCTGGGAGGGGGGCAAACATTCAGTACTTC.

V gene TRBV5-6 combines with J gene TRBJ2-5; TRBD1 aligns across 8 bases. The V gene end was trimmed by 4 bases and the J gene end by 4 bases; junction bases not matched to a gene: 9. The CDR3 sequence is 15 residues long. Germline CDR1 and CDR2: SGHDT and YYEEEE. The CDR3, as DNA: TGTGCCAGCAGCCCGCGGACAGGGCAACCAGAGACCCAGTACTTC. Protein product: CASSPRTGQPETQYF.